This T cell receptor (beta chain) was sequenced during a study of blood T cells in healthy people across ages. Study-wide results and limits: No conclusive comparison of naive versus antigen-experienced cells was possible with unsorted PBMCs. There were more naive CD4+ cells and higher diversity in long-lived donors than in aged donors. The fall in TCR beta diversity per million T cells was roughly linear with age.

The V and J ends lost 3 bases and 7 bases, in that order; junction bases with no gene match: 10. The CDR3 totals 16 residues. Germline values: CDR1 MDHEN, CDR2 SYDVKM. A second PCR of roughly 7 to 11 cycles used a sample-barcoded 5' primer and a J-beta primer mix. Each CDR3 protein is one row after TCRdb ran MiXCR on the 5' RACE reads. The sample lists 580,000 or so distinct CDR3 sequences; more than 45% were seen once. This clonotype occurred a few times. Its specificity is unknown. The J gene is TRBJ2-3, the V gene TRBV28, with 10 bases fitting TRBD2. The sequence derives from a man older than 75 in good health. Sequenced material: blood. Here the CDR3 DNA reads TGTGCCAGCAGTTTCCGAGCGGGAGGGCCTGTCTATACGCAGTATTTT. This codes for CASSFRAGGPVYTQYF.